The next 13 T cell receptor beta chains were all read from a single sample in a study of blood T cell repertoires in COVID-19. Measured with immunoSEQ multiplex PCR; TCRdb has only the in-frame clones, and not every one. Altogether under 85,000 clones are present, 90% being singletons, with the ten largest covering about 4.9%. Material: peripheral blood. The receptors derive from a man in his fifties with acute or convalescent COVID-19.

The chain recombines TRBV27 with TRBJ1-2; the match to TRBD1 covers 10 bases. This CDR3 comprises 13 residues. The junction had 2 bases not matched to a gene; V was cut back by 7 bases and J by 3 bases. Germline CDR1 MNHEY, CDR2 SMNVEV (reference sequence). The CDR3 here is CASTGTGDYGYTF. DNA of the CDR3: TGTGCCAGCACCGGGACAGGGGACTATGGCTACACCTTC.

The gene calls are TRBV2 and TRBJ1-3; TRBD1 matches at 8 bases. Germline V lookup: CDR1 SNHLY, CDR2 FYNNEI. With V trimmed by 8 bases and J by 2 bases, 8 bases remained unmatched. The CDR3 totals 15 residues. The CDR3 here is CASGSDRGAGNTIYF. As DNA, the CDR3 is TGTGCCAGCGGATCCGACAGGGGCGCTGGAAACACCATATATTTT.

Here the CDR3 reads CASSARAGTSPGEQFF. The CDR3 DNA follows: TGTGCCAGCAGCGCTAGGGCCGGGACTAGCCCTGGTGAGCAGTTCTTC. This chain joins TRBV11-2 and TRBJ2-1; 9 bases match TRBD2. Germline lookup yields CDR1 SGHAT and CDR2 FQNNGV. With V trimmed by 5 bases and J by 9 bases, 14 bases remained unmatched. This CDR3 has 16 residues.

The V and J genes are TRBV11-2 and TRBJ2-7, with TRBD2 identical over 7 bases. This CDR3 is 14 amino acids long. Germline-derived CDR1 and CDR2 are SGHAT and FQNNGV. With V trimmed by 3 bases and J by 1 base, 3 bases remained unmatched. The DNA for the CDR3 is TGTGCCAGCAGCTTCCGACTAGCTTCCTACGAGCAGTACTTC. It encodes CASSFRLASYEQYF.

The chain is built from TRBV5-1 and TRBJ1-2; 9 bases agree with TRBD1. Germline-derived CDR1 and CDR2 are SGHRS and YFSETQ. With 0 bases clipped from V and 8 bases from J, the junction kept 11 bases outside the gene matches. The CDR3 extends over 16 amino acids. CDR3 loop: CASSLVEGQGLRGYTF. CDR3 DNA sequence: TGCGCCAGCAGCTTGGTGGAGGGACAGGGCCTTCGAGGCTACACCTTC.

The chain recombines TRBV11-3 with TRBJ2-6; D might be TRBD2 (6 bases). Trimming stripped 1 base from V and 4 bases from J, with 11 bases between. Germline V gene sequence: CDR1 SGHNT, CDR2 YENEEA. The CDR3 is 16 amino acids. CDR3 residues: CASSLGGGVGANVLTF. The CDR3 DNA is TGTGCCAGCAGCTTAGGGGGAGGAGTCGGGGCCAACGTCCTGACTTTC.

The rearrangement uses TRBV27 and TRBJ1-1; the D gene is possibly TRBD1 (6 bases). The length of the CDR3 is 13 residues. Germline CDR1 reads MNHEY; CDR2 reads SMNVEV (reference sequence). V was clipped by 7 bases and J by 4 bases, with 13 bases between them. CDR3 DNA: TGTGCCAGCACTCCGGGGGGCACCACTGAAGCTTTCTTT. Protein product: CASTPGGTTEAFF.

The J gene is TRBJ2-3, the V gene TRBV4-1; TRBD2 agrees at 8 bases. Germline lookup yields CDR1 MGHRA and CDR2 YSYEKL. This CDR3 comprises 16 residues. V trimming: 0 bases; J trimming: 5 bases; junction bases outside the gene matches: 7. As DNA, the CDR3 is TGCGCCAGCAGCCAAGATCCCAGCGGGAGTAGAGATACGCAGTATTTT. This codes for CASSQDPSGSRDTQYF.

V usage is TRBV3-1 (or the pseudogene TRBV3-2) and J usage is TRBJ2-7; 9 nucleotides align to TRBD2. The length of the CDR3 is 14 residues. Germline loops: CDR1 LGHDT, CDR2 YNNKEL (reference sequence). V gave up 8 bases and J gave up 3 bases; unmatched junction bases: 8. The CDR3 DNA is TGTGCCAGCTCTTTAGCGGGAGCGGTCTACGAGCAGTACTTC. Translated: CASSLAGAVYEQYF.

The rearrangement uses TRBV21-1 and TRBJ1-2; the D call of TRBD1 is as the table states it, not checked on the DNA. TRBV21-1 is a pseudogene segment. The CDR3 is 14 amino acids. The CDR3: CASSKEQGNYGYTF. CDR3 nucleotides: TGTGCCAGCAGCAAAGAGCAGGGTAACTATGGCTACACCTTC.

J is TRBJ1-3 and V is TRBV9; the D gene is possibly TRBD1 (6 bases). The length of the CDR3 is 16 residues. V was trimmed by 0 bases and J by 0 bases, leaving 10 bases between them. Germline values: CDR1 SGDLS, CDR2 YYNGEE. The CDR3 is CASSVAGQTSGNTIYF. The CDR3 coding sequence is TGTGCCAGCAGCGTAGCTGGACAGACCTCTGGAAACACCATATATTTT.

The V call is TRBV5-1, the J call TRBJ1-2, with a weak D call TRBD1 (5 bases). From germline, CDR1 is SGHRS and CDR2 YFSETQ. CDR3 size: 12 residues. Between the trimmed V and J ends, which lost 4 bases and 6 bases, there was a span of 10 bases. The CDR3 DNA sequence: TGCGCCAGCAGCCCGACGACAGATGGCTACACCTTC. This codes for CASSPTTDGYTF.

The chain uses TRBV11-2 and TRBJ2-2; D not certain. Trimming took 5 bases from V and 7 from J, leaving 8 bases between them. CDR1 is SGHAT and CDR2 is FQNNGV in the germline V gene. The CDR3 contains 12 residues. The CDR3 reads CASSPSYGELFF. As DNA, the CDR3 is TGTGCCAGCAGCCCCAGTTACGGGGAGCTGTTTTTT. The full variable domain, completed using reference TRBV11-2 and TRBJ2-2, is EAGVAQSPRYKIIEKRQSVAFWCNPISGHATLYWYQQILGQGPKLLIQFQNNGVVDDSQLPKDRFSAERLKGVDSTLKIQPAKLEDSAVYLCASSPSYGELFFGEGSRLTVL.